This T cell receptor beta chain is from a study of blood T cells in healthy people across ages. This clonotype was observed at least ten times. This CDR3 is built from 13 residues. CDR1 is DFQATT and CDR2 is SNEGSKA in the germline V gene (reference sequence). Between the trimmed V and J ends, which lost 5 bases and 0 bases, there was a span of 10 bases. The second PCR ran about 6 to 11 cycles with a sample-barcoded 5' primer and J-beta primers. TCRdb reprocessed the 5' RACE reads with MiXCR, giving one entry per CDR3 protein. This table has around 670,000 distinct CDR3 sequences, approximately 30% appearing once. No fewer than 7 million PBMCs went into each sample.

This TCR derives from an elderly woman in good health. The chain employs TRBV20-1 and TRBJ2-5; D is possibly TRBD1 or TRBD2 (5 bases each). The sample consisted of blood. The CDR3 DNA sequence: TGCAGTGCTGGGGGACGGTACCAAGAGACCCAGTACTTC. Translation: CSAGGRYQETQYF.